These T cell receptor beta chains were read from a single sample in a study of PD-L1 blockade in urothelial cancer. TCRdb's table, derived via immunoSEQ multiplex PCR, lists solely in-frame clones and lacks some. The data contain 35,000 to 45,000 clones, 83% of them seen just once; the ten biggest clones take up about 14%. Here the sequenced sample was PBMCs, taken around atezolizumab (anti-PD-L1) treatment. Every receptor here comes from a man in his sixties with urothelial cancer. Each CDR3 is given with its conserved first and last residue. Each record gives: J gene, D gene, V gene, clone size, CDR3 protein, CDR3 DNA. A D gene is named only where the DNA matches it firmly. Only some rows state a clone size, as once, few, many or a class for expanded clones.

j_gene: TRBJ2-7
d_gene: -
v_gene: TRBV28
abundance: -
CDR3aa: CASSFGLSYEQYF
CDR3nt: TGTGCCAGCAGTTTTGGCCTCTCCTACGAGCAGTACTTC

j_gene: TRBJ2-7
d_gene: -
v_gene: TRBV28
abundance: -
CDR3aa: CASCWAGRGAYEQYF
CDR3nt: TGTGCCAGCTGTTGGGCGGGCAGGGGAGCCTACGAGCAGTACTTC

j_gene: TRBJ2-6
d_gene: TRBD1
v_gene: TRBV9
abundance: -
CDR3aa: CASSVGGQTHSGANVLTF
CDR3nt: TGTGCCAGCAGCGTAGGGGGACAGACCCACTCTGGGGCCAACGTCCTGACTTTC

j_gene: TRBJ2-1
d_gene: TRBD2
v_gene: TRBV28
abundance: once
CDR3aa: CATKRGGFSYNEQFF
CDR3nt: TGTGCCACCAAGAGGGGAGGGTTCTCCTACAATGAGCAGTTCTTC

j_gene: TRBJ2-5
d_gene: -
v_gene: TRBV7-2
abundance: -
CDR3aa: CASSSPLGRAGETQYF
CDR3nt: TGTGCCAGCAGCTCCCCTTTAGGGCGGGCGGGAGAGACCCAGTACTTC

j_gene: TRBJ1-1
d_gene: -
v_gene: TRBV29-1
abundance: -
CDR3aa: CSVRQTLNTEAFF
CDR3nt: TGCAGCGTACGACAGACCCTGAACACTGAAGCTTTCTTT

j_gene: TRBJ1-1
d_gene: -
v_gene: TRBV7-2
abundance: -
CDR3aa: CASSLGGGRNTEAFF
CDR3nt: TGTGCCAGCAGCTTAGGTGGAGGGCGGAACACTGAAGCTTTCTTT

j_gene: TRBJ1-6
d_gene: TRBD1
v_gene: TRBV28
abundance: -
CDR3aa: CASSSGQGGSSYNSPLHF
CDR3nt: TGTGCCAGCAGCTCGGGACAGGGGGGTTCCTCCTATAATTCACCCCTCCACTTT

j_gene: TRBJ2-7
d_gene: TRBD2
v_gene: TRBV5-6
abundance: once
CDR3aa: CASRLRGSSYEQYF
CDR3nt: TGTGCCAGCAGGCTGCGGGGGAGCTCCTACGAGCAGTACTTC

j_gene: TRBJ1-1
d_gene: -
v_gene: TRBV21-1
abundance: few
CDR3aa: CAGSAFPRGNTEAFF
CDR3nt: TGTGCCGGATCCGCCTTCCCCCGGGGAAACACTGAAGCTTTCTTT

j_gene: TRBJ1-1
d_gene: -
v_gene: TRBV7-2
abundance: once
CDR3aa: CASSLEGQGWGSEAFF
CDR3nt: TGTGCCAGCAGCTTAGAGGGGCAGGGGTGGGGCTCTGAAGCTTTCTTT

j_gene: TRBJ1-6
d_gene: -
v_gene: TRBV28
abundance: -
CDR3aa: CASLGRDSGLHNSPLHF
CDR3nt: TGTGCCAGCCTCGGGAGAGACAGCGGGTTACATAATTCACCCCTCCACTTT

j_gene: TRBJ1-1
d_gene: -
v_gene: TRBV4-1
abundance: -
CDR3aa: CASSQDWGGDTEAFF
CDR3nt: TGCGCCAGCAGCCAAGATTGGGGGGGAGATACTGAAGCTTTCTTT

j_gene: TRBJ2-5
d_gene: -
v_gene: TRBV5-1
abundance: -
CDR3aa: CASSHPEETQYF
CDR3nt: TGCGCCAGCAGCCACCCGGAAGAGACCCAGTACTTC

j_gene: TRBJ2-2
d_gene: -
v_gene: TRBV5-6
abundance: -
CDR3aa: CASRTTIPGELFF
CDR3nt: TGTGCCAGCAGAACGACAATTCCCGGGGAGCTGTTTTTT

j_gene: TRBJ1-1
d_gene: -
v_gene: TRBV6-6
abundance: few
CDR3aa: CASSYSQNTEAFF
CDR3nt: TGTGCCAGCAGTTACTCCCAGAACACTGAAGCTTTCTTT

j_gene: TRBJ2-3
d_gene: TRBD1
v_gene: TRBV19
abundance: -
CDR3aa: CASSRGTGGTTDTQYF
CDR3nt: TGTGCCAGTAGTAGAGGAACAGGGGGGACAACAGATACGCAGTATTTT

j_gene: TRBJ1-6
d_gene: TRBD1
v_gene: TRBV5-4
abundance: -
CDR3aa: CASRKGQENSPLHF
CDR3nt: TGTGCCAGCAGGAAAGGACAGGAAAATTCACCCCTCCACTTT

j_gene: TRBJ2-3
d_gene: TRBD2
v_gene: TRBV2
abundance: once
CDR3aa: CASRELAGGTDTQYF
CDR3nt: TGTGCCAGCAGGGAACTAGCGGGGGGGACAGATACGCAGTATTTT

j_gene: TRBJ2-7
d_gene: -
v_gene: TRBV18
abundance: -
CDR3aa: CASSPGANEQYF
CDR3nt: TGTGCCAGCTCACCAGGGGCGAACGAGCAGTACTTC

j_gene: TRBJ1-1
d_gene: -
v_gene: TRBV7-2
abundance: -
CDR3aa: CASRRGSGPEAFF
CDR3nt: TGTGCCAGCAGGCGGGGGAGTGGACCTGAAGCTTTCTTT

j_gene: TRBJ2-7
d_gene: -
v_gene: TRBV7-9
abundance: -
CDR3aa: CASSLSGYEQYF
CDR3nt: TGTGCCAGCAGCTTAAGCGGGTACGAGCAGTACTTC

j_gene: TRBJ2-7
d_gene: TRBD1
v_gene: TRBV7-8
abundance: -
CDR3aa: CASRANRGLIYEQYF
CDR3nt: TGTGCCAGCAGGGCAAACAGGGGGCTAATATACGAGCAGTACTTC

j_gene: TRBJ2-2
d_gene: TRBD2
v_gene: TRBV18
abundance: -
CDR3aa: CASSRNGGSGEANTGELFF
CDR3nt: TGTGCCAGCTCCCGAAACGGTGGTAGCGGGGAAGCGAACACCGGGGAGCTGTTTTTT

j_gene: TRBJ2-3
d_gene: -
v_gene: TRBV7-8
abundance: once
CDR3aa: CASSLVEGETDTQYF
CDR3nt: TGTGCCAGCAGCTTAGTAGAGGGGGAGACAGATACGCAGTATTTT

j_gene: TRBJ1-1
d_gene: -
v_gene: TRBV5-1
abundance: -
CDR3aa: CASSLAADMNTEAFF
CDR3nt: TGCGCCAGCAGCTTAGCAGCAGACATGAACACTGAAGCTTTCTTT

j_gene: TRBJ2-5
d_gene: -
v_gene: TRBV5-1
abundance: -
CDR3aa: CASSRGGGNEETQYF
CDR3nt: TGCGCCAGCAGCCGGGGCGGGGGCAATGAAGAGACCCAGTACTTC

j_gene: TRBJ2-7
d_gene: TRBD2
v_gene: TRBV30
abundance: -
CDR3aa: CAWRIRAGGEGEQYF
CDR3nt: TGTGCCTGGAGAATTAGGGCGGGGGGAGAGGGCGAGCAGTACTTC

j_gene: TRBJ2-3
d_gene: TRBD2
v_gene: TRBV9
abundance: -
CDR3aa: CASSVDPAGTDTQYF
CDR3nt: TGTGCCAGCAGCGTAGACCCAGCGGGGACAGATACGCAGTATTTT

j_gene: TRBJ2-7
d_gene: TRBD2
v_gene: TRBV28
abundance: few
CDR3aa: CASSLASGGAYYEQYF
CDR3nt: TGTGCCAGCAGTTTAGCTAGCGGGGGGGCCTACTACGAGCAGTACTTC

j_gene: TRBJ1-1
d_gene: -
v_gene: TRBV28
abundance: few
CDR3aa: CASRGGAEAFF
CDR3nt: TGTGCCAGCAGGGGGGGGGCTGAAGCTTTCTTT

j_gene: TRBJ1-1
d_gene: -
v_gene: TRBV7-9
abundance: -
CDR3aa: CASSLLLIRTEAFF
CDR3nt: TGTGCCAGCAGCCTACTCCTGATACGGACTGAAGCTTTCTTT